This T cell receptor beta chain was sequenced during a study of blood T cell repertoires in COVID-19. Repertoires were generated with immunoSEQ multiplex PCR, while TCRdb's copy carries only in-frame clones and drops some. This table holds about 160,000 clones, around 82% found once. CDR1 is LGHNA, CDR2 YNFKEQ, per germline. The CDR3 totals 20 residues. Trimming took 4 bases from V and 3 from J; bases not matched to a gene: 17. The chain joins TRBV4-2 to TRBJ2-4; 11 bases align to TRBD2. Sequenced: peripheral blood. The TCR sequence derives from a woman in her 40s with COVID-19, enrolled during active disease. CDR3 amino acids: CASSREIEVAGGPGKNIQYF. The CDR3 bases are TGTGCCAGCAGCCGAGAGATTGAGGTAGCGGGGGGGCCTGGCAAAAACATTCAGTACTTC.